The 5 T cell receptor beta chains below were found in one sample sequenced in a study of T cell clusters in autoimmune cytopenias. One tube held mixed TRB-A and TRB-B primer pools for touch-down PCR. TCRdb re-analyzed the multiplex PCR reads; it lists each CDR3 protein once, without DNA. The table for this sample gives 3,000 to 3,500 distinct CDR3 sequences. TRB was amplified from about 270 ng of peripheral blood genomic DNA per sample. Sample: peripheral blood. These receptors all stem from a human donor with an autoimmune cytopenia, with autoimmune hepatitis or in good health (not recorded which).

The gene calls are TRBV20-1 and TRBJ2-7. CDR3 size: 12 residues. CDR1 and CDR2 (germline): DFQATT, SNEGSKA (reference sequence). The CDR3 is CSASGTSYEQYF.

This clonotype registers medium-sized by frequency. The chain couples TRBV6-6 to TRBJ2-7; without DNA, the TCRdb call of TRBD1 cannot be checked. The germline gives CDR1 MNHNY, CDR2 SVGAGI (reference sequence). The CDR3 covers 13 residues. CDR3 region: CATGTGGSYEQYF.

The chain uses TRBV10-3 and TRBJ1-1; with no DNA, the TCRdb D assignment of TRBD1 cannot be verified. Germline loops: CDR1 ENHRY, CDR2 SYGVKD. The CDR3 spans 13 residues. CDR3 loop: CAITRTGNTEAFF.

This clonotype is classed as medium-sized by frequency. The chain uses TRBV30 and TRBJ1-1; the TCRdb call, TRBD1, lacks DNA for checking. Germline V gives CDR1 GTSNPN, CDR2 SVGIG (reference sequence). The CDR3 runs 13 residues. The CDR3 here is CAWSHGGGTEAFF. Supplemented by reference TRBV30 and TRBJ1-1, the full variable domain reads SQTIHQWPATLVQPVGSPLSLECTVEGTSNPNLYWYRQAAGRGLQLLFYSVGIGQISSEVPQNLSASRPQDRQFILSSKKLLLSDSGFYLCAWSHGGGTEAFFGQGTRLTVV.

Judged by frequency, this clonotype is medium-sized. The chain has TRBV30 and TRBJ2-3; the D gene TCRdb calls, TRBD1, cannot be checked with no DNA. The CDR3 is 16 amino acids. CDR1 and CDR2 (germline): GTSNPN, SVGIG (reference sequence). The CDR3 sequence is CAWSAGQGTHTDTQYF.